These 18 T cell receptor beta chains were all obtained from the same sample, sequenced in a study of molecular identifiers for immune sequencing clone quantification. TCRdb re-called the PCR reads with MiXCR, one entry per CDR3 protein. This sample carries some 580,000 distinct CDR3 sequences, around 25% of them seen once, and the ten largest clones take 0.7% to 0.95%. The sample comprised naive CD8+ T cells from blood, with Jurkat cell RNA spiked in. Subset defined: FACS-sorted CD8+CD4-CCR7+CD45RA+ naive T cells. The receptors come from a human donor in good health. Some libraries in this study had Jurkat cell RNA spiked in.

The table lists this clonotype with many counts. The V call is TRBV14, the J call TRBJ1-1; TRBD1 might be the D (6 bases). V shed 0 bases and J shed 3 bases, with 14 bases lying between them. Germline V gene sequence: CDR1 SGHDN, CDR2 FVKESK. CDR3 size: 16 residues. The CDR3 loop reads CASSQERGAGHTEAFF. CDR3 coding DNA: TGTGCCAGCAGCCAAGAAAGGGGGGCGGGTCACACTGAAGCTTTCTTT.

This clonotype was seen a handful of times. The CDR3 nucleotides are TGTGCCAGCAGCTTAAGACAGGGAGACTACCCGTACTTC. It encodes CASSLRQGDYPYF. The rearrangement links TRBV7-9 to TRBJ2-7; 7 bases agree with TRBD1. The CDR3 is 13 residues long. Germline loops: CDR1 SEHNR, CDR2 FQNEAQ (reference sequence). The V and J ends lost 2 bases and 12 bases, in that order; junction bases with no gene match: 10.

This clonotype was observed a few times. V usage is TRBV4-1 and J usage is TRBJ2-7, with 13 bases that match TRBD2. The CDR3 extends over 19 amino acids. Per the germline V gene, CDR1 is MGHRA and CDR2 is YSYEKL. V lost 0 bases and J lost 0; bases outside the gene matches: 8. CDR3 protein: CASSQDGTSGALSSYEQYF. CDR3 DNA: TGCGCCAGCAGCCAAGATGGGACTAGCGGGGCACTAAGCTCCTACGAGCAGTACTTC.

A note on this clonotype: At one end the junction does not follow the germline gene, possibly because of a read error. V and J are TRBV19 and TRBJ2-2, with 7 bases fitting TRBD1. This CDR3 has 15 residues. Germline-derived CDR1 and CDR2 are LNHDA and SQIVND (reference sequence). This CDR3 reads CASNPGQRGTGEPFF. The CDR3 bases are TGTGCCAGTAACCCGGGACAGAGGGGGACCGGGGAGCCGTTTTTT. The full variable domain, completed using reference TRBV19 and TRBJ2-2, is DGGITQSPKYLFRKEGQNVTLSCEQNLNHDAMYWYRQDPGQGLRLIYYSQIVNDFQKGDIAEGYSVSREKKESFPLTVTSAQKNPTAFYLCASNPGQRGTGEPFFGEGSRLTVL.

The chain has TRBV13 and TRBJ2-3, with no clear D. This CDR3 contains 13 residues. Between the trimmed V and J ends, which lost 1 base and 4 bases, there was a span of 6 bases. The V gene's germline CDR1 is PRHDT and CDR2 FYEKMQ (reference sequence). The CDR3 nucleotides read TGTGCCAGCAGCTTAGAAAGCGCAGATACGCAGTATTTT. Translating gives CASSLESADTQYF.

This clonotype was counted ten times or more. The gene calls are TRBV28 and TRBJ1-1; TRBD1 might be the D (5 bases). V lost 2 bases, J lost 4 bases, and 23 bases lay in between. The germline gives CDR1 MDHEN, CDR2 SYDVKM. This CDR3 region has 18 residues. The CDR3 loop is CASSLGGDPRGRRTEAFF. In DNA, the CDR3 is TGTGCCAGCAGTTTAGGCGGGGACCCTCGGGGACGGCGCACTGAAGCTTTCTTT. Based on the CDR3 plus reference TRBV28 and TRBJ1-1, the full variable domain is DVKVTQSSRYLVKRTGEKVFLECVQDMDHENMFWYRQDPGLGLRLIYFSYDVKMKEKGDIPEGYSVSREKKERFSLILESASTNQTSMYLCASSLGGDPRGRRTEAFFGQGTRLTVV.

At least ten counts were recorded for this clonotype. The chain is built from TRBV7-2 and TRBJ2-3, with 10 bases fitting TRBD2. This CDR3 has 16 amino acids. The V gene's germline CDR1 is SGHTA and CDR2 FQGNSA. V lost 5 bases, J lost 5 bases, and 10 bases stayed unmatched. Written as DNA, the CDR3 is TGTGCCAGCAGCGTACTCAGCGGGGGGGCCCAAGATACGCAGTATTTT. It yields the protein CASSVLSGGAQDTQYF.

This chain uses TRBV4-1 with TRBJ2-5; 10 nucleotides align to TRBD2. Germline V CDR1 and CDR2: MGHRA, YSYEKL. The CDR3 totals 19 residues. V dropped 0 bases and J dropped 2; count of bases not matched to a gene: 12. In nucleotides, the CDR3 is TGCGCCAGCAGCCAAGACACTCTTGACCGGACTAGCGGACAAGAGACCCAGTACTTC. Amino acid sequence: CASSQDTLDRTSGQETQYF.

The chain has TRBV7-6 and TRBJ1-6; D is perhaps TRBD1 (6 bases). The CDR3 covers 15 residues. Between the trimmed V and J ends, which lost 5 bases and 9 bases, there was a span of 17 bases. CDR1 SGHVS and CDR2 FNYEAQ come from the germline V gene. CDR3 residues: CASSPGAGVGSPLHF. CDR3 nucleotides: TGTGCCAGCAGCCCAGGGGCAGGGGTTGGTTCACCCCTCCACTTT.

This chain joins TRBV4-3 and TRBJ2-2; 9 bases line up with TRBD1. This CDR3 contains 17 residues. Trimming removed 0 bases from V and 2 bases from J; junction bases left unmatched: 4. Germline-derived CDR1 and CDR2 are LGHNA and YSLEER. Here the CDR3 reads CASSQDQGQGNTGELFF. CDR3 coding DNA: TGCGCCAGCAGCCAAGATCAGGGACAGGGAAACACCGGGGAGCTGTTTTTT.

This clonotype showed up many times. DNA of the CDR3: TGTGCCAGCAGGTCGGGACGGGAGAGTGTCTCTAGCACAGATACGCAGTATTTT. Protein: CASRSGRESVSSTDTQYF. J is TRBJ2-3 and V is TRBV6-5; TRBD2 is a possible D gene (6 bases). Germline V lookup: CDR1 MNHEY, CDR2 SVGAGI. This CDR3 is built from 18 residues. V was clipped by 6 bases and J by 0 bases, with 22 bases between them.

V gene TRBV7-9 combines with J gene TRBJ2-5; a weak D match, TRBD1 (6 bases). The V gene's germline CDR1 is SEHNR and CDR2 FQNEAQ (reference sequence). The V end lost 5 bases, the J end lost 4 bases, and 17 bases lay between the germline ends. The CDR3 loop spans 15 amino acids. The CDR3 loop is CASSALSAGAETQYF. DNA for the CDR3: TGTGCCAGCAGCGCCTTATCGGCAGGGGCAGAGACCCAGTACTTC.

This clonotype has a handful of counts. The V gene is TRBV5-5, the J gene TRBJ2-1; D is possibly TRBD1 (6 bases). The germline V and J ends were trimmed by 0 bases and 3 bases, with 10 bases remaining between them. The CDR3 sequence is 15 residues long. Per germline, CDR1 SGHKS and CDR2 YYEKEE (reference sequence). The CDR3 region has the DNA TGTGCCAGCAGCTTGGAGGGGGATAGCTACAATGAGCAGTTCTTC. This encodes CASSLEGDSYNEQFF.

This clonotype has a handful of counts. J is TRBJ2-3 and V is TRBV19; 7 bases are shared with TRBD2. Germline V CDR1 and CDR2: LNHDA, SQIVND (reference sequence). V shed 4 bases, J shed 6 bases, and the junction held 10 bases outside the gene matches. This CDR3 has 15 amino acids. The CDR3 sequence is CASSTPGGREDTQYF. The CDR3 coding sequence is TGTGCCAGTAGTACCCCCGGCGGGAGAGAGGATACGCAGTATTTT.

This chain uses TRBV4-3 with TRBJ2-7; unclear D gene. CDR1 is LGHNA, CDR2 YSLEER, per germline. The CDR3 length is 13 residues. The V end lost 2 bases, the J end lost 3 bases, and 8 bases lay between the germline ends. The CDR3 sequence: CASSQHKGYEQYF. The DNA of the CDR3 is TGCGCCAGCAGCCAACACAAGGGCTACGAGCAGTACTTC.

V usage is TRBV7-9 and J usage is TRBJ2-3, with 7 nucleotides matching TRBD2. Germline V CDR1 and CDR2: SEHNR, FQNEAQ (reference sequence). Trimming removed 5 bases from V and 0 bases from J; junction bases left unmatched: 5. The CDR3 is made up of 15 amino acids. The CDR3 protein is CASSPAGSSTDTQYF. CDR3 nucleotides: TGTGCCAGCAGCCCAGCGGGATCTAGCACAGATACGCAGTATTTT.

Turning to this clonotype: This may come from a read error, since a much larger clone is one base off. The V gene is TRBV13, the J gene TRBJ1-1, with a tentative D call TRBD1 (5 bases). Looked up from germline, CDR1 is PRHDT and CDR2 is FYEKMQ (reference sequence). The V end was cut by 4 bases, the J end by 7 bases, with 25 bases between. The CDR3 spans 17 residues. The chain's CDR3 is CASSSRPGTGGDNEAFF. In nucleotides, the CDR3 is TGTGCCAGCAGCTCCCGTCCGGGGACGGGGGGTGACAATGAAGCTTTCTTT. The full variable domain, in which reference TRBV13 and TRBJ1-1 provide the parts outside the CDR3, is AAGVIQSPRHLIKEKRETATLKCYPIPRHDTVYWYQQGPGQDPQFLISFYEKMQSDKGSIPDRFSAQQFSDYHSELNMSSLELGDSALYFCASSSRPGTGGDNEAFFGQGTRLTVV.

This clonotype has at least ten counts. CDR3 amino acids: CASSYSLRNTGELFF. The CDR3 DNA sequence: TGTGCCAGCAGTTACTCCCTGCGGAACACCGGGGAGCTGTTTTTT. This chain connects TRBV6-5 to TRBJ2-2; D is unclear. CDR1 and CDR2 (germline): MNHEY, SVGAGI. V dropped 0 bases and J dropped 1 base, with 6 bases sitting between them. The CDR3 has 15 amino acids.